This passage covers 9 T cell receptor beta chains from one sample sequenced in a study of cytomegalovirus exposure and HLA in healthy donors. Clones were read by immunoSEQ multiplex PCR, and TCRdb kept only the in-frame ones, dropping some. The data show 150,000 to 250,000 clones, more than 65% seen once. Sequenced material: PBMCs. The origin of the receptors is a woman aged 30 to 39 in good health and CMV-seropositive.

For the CDR3, the DNA is TGCGCCAGCAGCTCACAGGACAGGACCTACGAGCAGTACTTC. It codes for CASSSQDRTYEQYF. The J gene is TRBJ2-7, the V gene TRBV5-1, with 7 positions matching TRBD1. Germline lookup yields CDR1 SGHRS and CDR2 YFSETQ. The J segment lost 2 bases and the V segment lost 3 bases, leaving 5 bases of the junction unmatched. The CDR3 consists of 14 residues. The variable domain in full, completed from reference TRBV5-1 and TRBJ2-7, reads KAGVTQTPRYLIKTRGQQVTLSCSPISGHRSVSWYQQTPGQGLQFLFEYFSETQRNKGNFPGRFSGRQFSNSRSEMNVSTLELGDSALYLCASSSQDRTYEQYFGPGTRLTVT.

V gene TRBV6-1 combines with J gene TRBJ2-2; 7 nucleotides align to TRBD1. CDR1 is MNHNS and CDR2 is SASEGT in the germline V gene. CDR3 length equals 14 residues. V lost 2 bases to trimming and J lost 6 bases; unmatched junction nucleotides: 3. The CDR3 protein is CASSENRGPGELFF. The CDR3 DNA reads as TGTGCCAGCAGTGAAAACAGGGGTCCCGGGGAGCTGTTTTTT.

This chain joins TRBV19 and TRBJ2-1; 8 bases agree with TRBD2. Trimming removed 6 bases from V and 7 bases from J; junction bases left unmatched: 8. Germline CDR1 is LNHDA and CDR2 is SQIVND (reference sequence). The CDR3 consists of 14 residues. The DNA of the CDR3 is TGTGCCAGTAGGGGCGGGAGGTTGGGGAATGAGCAGTTCTTC. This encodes CASRGGRLGNEQFF.

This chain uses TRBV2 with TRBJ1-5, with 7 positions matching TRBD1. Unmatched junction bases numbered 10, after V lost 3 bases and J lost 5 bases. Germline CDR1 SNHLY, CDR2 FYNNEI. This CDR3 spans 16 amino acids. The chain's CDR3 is CASSEHRGVSDQPQHF. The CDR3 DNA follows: TGTGCCAGCAGTGAGCACAGGGGCGTTTCAGATCAGCCCCAGCATTTT.

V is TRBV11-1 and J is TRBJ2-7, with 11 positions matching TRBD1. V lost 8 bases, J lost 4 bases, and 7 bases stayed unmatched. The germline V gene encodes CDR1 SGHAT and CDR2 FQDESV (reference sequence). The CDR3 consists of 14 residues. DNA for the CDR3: TGTGCCAGCGGACTAGGGACAGGGGGGTACGAGCAGTACTTC. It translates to CASGLGTGGYEQYF.

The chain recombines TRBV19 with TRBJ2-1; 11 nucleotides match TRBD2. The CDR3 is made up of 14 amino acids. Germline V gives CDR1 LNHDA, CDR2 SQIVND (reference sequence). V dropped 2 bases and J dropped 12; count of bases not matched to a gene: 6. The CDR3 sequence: CASSITSGRGWQFF. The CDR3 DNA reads TGTGCCAGTAGTATAACTAGCGGGAGAGGGTGGCAGTTCTTC.

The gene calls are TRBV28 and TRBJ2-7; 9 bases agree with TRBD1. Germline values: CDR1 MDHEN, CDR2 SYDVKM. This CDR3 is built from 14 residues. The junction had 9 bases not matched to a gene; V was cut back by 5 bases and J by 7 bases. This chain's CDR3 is CASSPGDRVGEQYF. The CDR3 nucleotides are TGTGCCAGCAGTCCAGGGGACAGGGTGGGAGAGCAGTACTTC.

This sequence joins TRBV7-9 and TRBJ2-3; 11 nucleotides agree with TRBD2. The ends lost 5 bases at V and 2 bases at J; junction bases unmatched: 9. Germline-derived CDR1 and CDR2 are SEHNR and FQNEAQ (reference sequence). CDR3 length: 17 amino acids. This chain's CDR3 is CASSSSALAGVTDTQYF. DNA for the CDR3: TGTGCCAGCAGCAGCTCGGCACTAGCGGGAGTCACAGATACGCAGTATTTT.

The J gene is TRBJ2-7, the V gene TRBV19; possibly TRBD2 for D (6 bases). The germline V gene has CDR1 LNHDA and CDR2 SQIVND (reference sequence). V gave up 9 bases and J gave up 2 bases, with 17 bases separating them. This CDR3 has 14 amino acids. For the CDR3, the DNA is TGTGCCAGCCGGGACTCTCGATCTACCTACGAGCAGTACTTC. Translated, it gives CASRDSRSTYEQYF.